The source of this T cell receptor beta chain is a study of lymphopenia after photon versus proton radiotherapy. Regarding the study as a whole: Relative stability marked proton patients; photon patients lost diversity and naive cells. A bigger post-nadir fall in TCR diversity correlated inversely with survival time in deceased patients. After the lymphocyte nadir, photon-treated repertoires showed oligoclonal expansion, especially of CD8+ Temra cells.

With regard to this clone: Antigen specificity is unknown.

The method was immunoSEQ multiplex PCR; TCRdb's version includes in-frame clones alone and lacks a portion of them. The table shows 50,000 to 60,000 clones, with more than 85% occurring only once. The CDR3 has 15 residues. Germline CDR1 is SGHTA and CDR2 is FQGNSA. Trimming removed 2 bases from V and 0 bases from J, with 8 bases in between. This TCR was sampled from a woman between 40 and 50 years old with cholangiocarcinoma. This chain uses TRBV7-2 with TRBJ1-3, with unresolved D. The material was peripheral blood, obtained from a patient treated with photon-based radiotherapy. Written as DNA, the CDR3 is TGTGCCAGCAGCTTAATTCTGGGCTCTGGAAACACCATATATTTT. Translating gives CASSLILGSGNTIYF.